The present T cell receptor (beta chain) was sequenced within a study of TIL therapy for anti-PD-1-resistant metastatic lung cancer. The germline V gene has CDR1 MNHEY and CDR2 SMNVEV (reference sequence). V lost 3 bases and J 5 bases, leaving 13 bases between the germline ends. The CDR3 is 14 amino acids. Sequencing used immunoSEQ v3. Clones were read by immunoSEQ multiplex PCR, and TCRdb kept only the in-frame ones, dropping some. The data contain around 55,000 clones, over 75% of them singletons. Specified time point: pre-treatment sample, taken before nivolumab and TIL therapy. The rearrangement joins TRBV27 to TRBJ1-2; D is ambiguous. The TCR sequence derives from a person aged 25 to 85 with non-small cell lung cancer. The sample in question was blood, obtained at baseline. The CDR3 loop is CASSLAGPQYGYTF. The CDR3, as DNA: TGTGCCAGCAGTTTGGCCGGGCCTCAATATGGCTACACCTTC.